This T cell receptor (beta chain) was sequenced during a study of control samples from healthy donors and cancer patients (dated by TCRdb to the early 2020s). As concerns this clone: It lacks a known antigen. No base qualities exist here, and no much larger clone lies one base off it. The same CDR3 can be traced to other DNA sequences in this sample.

To prepare the library, the immunoSEQ multiplex PCR assay was applied. TCRdb took this table from immuneACCESS and kept in-frame rearrangements with V and J called. Such tables lack part of the clones; where checked against another copy, unresolved V genes explain under half of the gap, and the rest is unexplained. This sample is represented by about 160,000 clones; just over 95% of them were singletons. In total, the top ten clones hold approximately 0.93% of the sample. The TCR originated in a woman aged 30 to 39 in good health. Sequencing was performed on blood.

The nucleotide sequence is TGTGCCAGCAGAGACAGGATGAACACTGAAGCTTTCTTT. It translates as CASRDRMNTEAFF. The rearranged chain carries TRBV2 and TRBJ1-1; a tentative D match to TRBD1 spans 6 bases. The germline V gene gives CDR1 as SNHLY and CDR2 as FYNNEI. Spanning cysteine to phenylalanine, the CDR3 consists of 13 amino acids. The only DNA kept is the CDR3, 39 bases in frame from the first base. Trimming takes 6 bases from V and 0 bases from J, and the germline ends sit 8 bases apart.